The rows below give T cell receptor beta chains drawn from one sample of a study of T cell responses to AZD1222 COVID-19 vaccine. Some clones are missing from TCRdb's copy, which holds only in-frame ones; the method was immunoSEQ multiplex PCR. The sample has 70,000 to 85,000 clones, about 82% seen once. This sample comprised peripheral blood, obtained on day 0 of AZD1222 vaccination. Receptor source: an adult in good health. CDR3s leave out the opening cysteine and the closing phenylalanine or tryptophan.

V,CDR3
TRBV7-2,ASSLNHGYNEQF
TRBV6-5,ASTSSGVITEAF
TRBV30,AWSYPVGSSGNTIY
TRBV9,ASSVGVGSNYGYT
TRBV25-1,ASRQGSSYNEQF
TRBV5-4,ASSSSTLTSGRAGEQY
TRBV4-3,ASSQDAGSSYNEQF
TRBV5-1,ASSLTGPGANVLT
TRBV14,ASSQQMNTEAF
TRBV6-5,ASSNLLRGDGYT
TRBV4-2,ASSQEVRGRDGSPLH
TRBV3-1/TRBV3-2,ASSQMRGQINNSPLH
TRBV6-2/TRBV6-3,ASSYGLTYEQY
TRBV24-1,ATFHSGTVAYEQY
TRBV28,ASRLQTPPWTYT
TRBV19,ASSISVSNTIY
TRBV7-3,ASSFFGGGYNEQF
TRBV27,ASSPTGRGHEQF
TRBV4-1,ASSQDGSRSGNTIY
TRBV29-1,SVEVAGSDNEQF
TRBV12-3/TRBV12-4,ASSLYRVQPQH
TRBV7-2,ASSLAGQTGSEQF
TRBV7-9,ASSTGTSGYNEQF
TRBV10-3,AISLAGLSTDTQY
TRBV29-1,SAEDREYEKLF
TRBV15,ATSVRQGDPYGYT
TRBV5-1,ASSLAGSYTEAF
TRBV5-4,ASSTDGNYGYT
TRBV29-1,SVGVRPGGELF
TRBV6-5,ASSYRWSSGNTIY
TRBV9,ASSVETGSGNTIY
TRBV15,ATSRDSQPQH
TRBV6-5,ASRTGDGYT
TRBV10-3,AIRGEFYEQY
TRBV6-5,ASKTSGGNTGELF
TRBV7-2,ASSSGNRLARETQY
TRBV6-4,ASSDAAGGSTDTQY
TRBV3-1/TRBV3-2,ASSQVAPGQGYNEQF
TRBV5-1,ASSQTGTDEKLF
TRBV6-5,ASSYSNEGVTSGYT
TRBV7-2,ASTLGVGTLRESTDTQY
TRBV12-3/TRBV12-4,ASSDRGDTEAF
TRBV24-1,ATTAVGKTSGGPLYSYEQY
TRBV12-1,ASVLTSGSMCEQY
TRBV5-8,ASSFDGNTEAF
TRBV12-3/TRBV12-4,ASKPRDFYEQY
TRBV9,ASSSSGFVQNTEAF
TRBV11-2,ASSSGTGNREAF
TRBV18,ASSSGTEAF
TRBV12-3/TRBV12-4,ASSFGYNEQF
TRBV28,ASSSDTYGYT
TRBV4-2,ASRGQGARGVDEQY
TRBV6-5,ASSGTGGGNTIY